Listed here are 8 T cell receptor beta chains from one sample, sequenced in a study of CD8+CD57+ T cells in acquired aplastic anemia. TCR beta VDJ and CDR3 profiling used genomic DNA as template. Using its own MiXCR run on the reads, TCRdb lists one record per CDR3 protein. The table lists about 290,000 distinct CDR3 sequences, 56% of them singletons. For sequencing, patients were chosen who had shown expansion of CD8+CD57+ cells by flow cytometry. Source material: sorted CD4+, CD8+, or CD8+CD57+ T cells (not recorded which) from PBMCs. Source of these receptors: a human donor with aplastic anemia.

This clonotype has a count of ten or more. V gene TRBV5-1 combines with J gene TRBJ2-1; D perhaps matches TRBD2 (5 bases). Germline values: CDR1 SGHRS, CDR2 YFSETQ. This CDR3 region has 15 residues. The ends were cut back, 4 bases at V and 5 bases at J, with 16 bases in the middle. CDR3 loop: CASSLGVGSHNEQFF. In DNA, the CDR3 is TGCGCCAGCAGCCTGGGCGTAGGGAGTCACAATGAGCAGTTCTTC.

This clonotype was detected a few times. The chain couples TRBV14 to TRBJ2-5; D is undetermined. The ends were cut back, 1 base at V and 7 bases at J, with 7 bases in the middle. The CDR3 loop spans 12 amino acids. Per germline, CDR1 SGHDN and CDR2 FVKESK. The CDR3 reads CASSQVLRTQYF. Here the CDR3 DNA reads TGTGCCAGCAGCCAAGTCCTAAGGACCCAGTACTTC.

This clonotype was picked up many times. The chain is built from TRBV29-1 and TRBJ2-3; TRBD2 aligns across 12 bases. After removal of 5 bases from V and 8 bases from J, the junction contained 14 bases not matched to a gene. CDR3 size: 16 residues. CDR1 is SQVTM, CDR2 ANQGSEA, per germline. The CDR3 region has the DNA TGCAGCGTTCACGGACTAGCGGGGATTATAGGGGGTACGCAGTATTTT. Its protein product is CSVHGLAGIIGGTQYF.

This clonotype was counted between two and nine times. The J gene is TRBJ1-5, the V gene TRBV24-1; D may be TRBD1 (5 bases). The CDR3 totals 15 residues. The V end lost 4 bases, the J end lost 1 base, and 10 bases lay between the germline ends. Germline-derived CDR1 and CDR2 are KGHDR and SFDVKD. CDR3 sequence: CATSDQGGSNQPQHF. CDR3 coding DNA: TGTGCCACCAGTGACCAGGGCGGGAGCAATCAGCCCCAGCATTTT.

This sequence joins TRBV5-1 and TRBJ2-7; D unclear. Germline CDR1 SGHRS, CDR2 YFSETQ. The CDR3 runs to 18 residues. V was pared by 0 bases and J by 5 bases, with 24 bases between. CDR3 sequence (DNA): TGCGCCAGCAGCTTGGTGCGACTGCTAGGTCGTGGTGATGACGAGCAGTACTTC. It codes for CASSLVRLLGRGDDEQYF. The whole variable domain, filled in from reference TRBV5-1 and TRBJ2-7, reads KAGVTQTPRYLIKTRGQQVTLSCSPISGHRSVSWYQQTPGQGLQFLFEYFSETQRNKGNFPGRFSGRQFSNSRSEMNVSTLELGDSALYLCASSLVRLLGRGDDEQYFGPGTRLTVT.

The chain carries TRBV10-3 and TRBJ2-2, with 12 bases matching TRBD2. CDR3 length equals 21 residues. CDR1 ENHRY and CDR2 SYGVKD come from the germline V gene. V lost 6 bases and J lost 2; bases outside the gene matches: 19. CDR3 nucleotide sequence: TGTGCCATCAGGACCGCTTTAGGACTAGCGGGATCCCCAACAAACACCGGGGAGCTGTTTTTT. Its translation is CAIRTALGLAGSPTNTGELFF.

CDR3 residues: CASSFPWGSPLHF. The CDR3 DNA sequence: TGTGCCAGCAGTTTTCCGTGGGGTTCACCCCTCCACTTT. The gene calls are TRBV12-5 and TRBJ1-6; D is ambiguous. The CDR3 spans 13 residues. In germline, CDR1 is LGHNT, CDR2 FRNRAP. Combining the CDR3 with reference TRBV12-5 and TRBJ1-6 gives the whole variable domain DARVTQTPRHKVTEMGQEVTMRCQPILGHNTVFWYRQTMMQGLELLAYFRNRAPLDDSGMPKDRFSAEMPDATLATLKIQPSEPRDSAVYFCASSFPWGSPLHFGNGTRLTVT.

This clonotype occurred many times. J is TRBJ2-5 and V is TRBV6-1; D remains ambiguous. CDR3 length: 13 residues. Germline V gene lookup returns CDR1 MNHNS and CDR2 SASEGT. The germline V and J ends were trimmed by 4 bases and 5 bases, with 11 bases remaining between them. CDR3 DNA: TGTGCCAGCAGTGGTAGGGTGGGTGAGACCCAGTACTTC. This encodes CASSGRVGETQYF.